Described below is a single T cell receptor (beta chain) sequence and its context. The sample is drawn from a study of control samples from healthy donors and cancer patients. Some clones are missing from TCRdb's copy, which holds only in-frame ones; the method was immunoSEQ multiplex PCR. This sample has about 110,000 clones, with approximately 80% found just once. The CDR3 has 14 residues. Trimming removed 1 base from V and 2 bases from J, with 6 bases in between. From germline, CDR1 is SGHAT and CDR2 FQNNGV. This TCR derives from a man aged 18-30 years in good health. This rearrangement joins TRBV11-2 to TRBJ1-3; D call uncertain. Sequencing was carried out using blood. Here the CDR3 DNA reads TGTGCCAGCAGCTTAGGGCAGACTGGAAACACCATATATTTT. This codes for CASSLGQTGNTIYF.